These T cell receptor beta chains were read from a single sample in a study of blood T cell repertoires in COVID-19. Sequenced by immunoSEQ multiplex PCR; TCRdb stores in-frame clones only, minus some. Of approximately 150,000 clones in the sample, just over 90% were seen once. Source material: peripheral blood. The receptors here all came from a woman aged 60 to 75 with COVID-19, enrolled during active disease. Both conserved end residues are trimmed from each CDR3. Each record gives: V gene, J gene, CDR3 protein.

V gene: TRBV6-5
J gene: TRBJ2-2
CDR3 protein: ASSYRQAGTGELF

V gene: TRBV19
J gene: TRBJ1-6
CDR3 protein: ASSIRDNSPLH

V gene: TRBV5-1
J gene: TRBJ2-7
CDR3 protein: ASSLMAGGTGSEQY

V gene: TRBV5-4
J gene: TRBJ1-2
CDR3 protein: ASSPGTGNYGYT

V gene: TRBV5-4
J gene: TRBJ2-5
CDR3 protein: ASSSPGSAKETQY

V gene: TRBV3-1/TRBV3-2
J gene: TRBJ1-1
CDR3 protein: ASSPGRQTEAF

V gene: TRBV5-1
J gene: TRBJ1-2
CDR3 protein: ASSLTTGGGYGYT

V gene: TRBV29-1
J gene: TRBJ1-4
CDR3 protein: SAGTGAEKLF

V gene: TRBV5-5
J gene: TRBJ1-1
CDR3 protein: ASSSRGHTEAF

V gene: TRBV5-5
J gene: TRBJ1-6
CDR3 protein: ASSLRGQSSYNSPLH

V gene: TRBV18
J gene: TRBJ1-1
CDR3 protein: ASSPFSDTEAF

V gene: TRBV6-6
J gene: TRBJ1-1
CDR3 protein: ASIPREATEAF

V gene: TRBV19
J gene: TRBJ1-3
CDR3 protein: ASRRDTIY

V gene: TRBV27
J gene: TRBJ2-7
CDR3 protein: ASSFGQSYEQY

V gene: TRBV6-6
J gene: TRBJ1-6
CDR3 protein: ASSSSFSNSPLH

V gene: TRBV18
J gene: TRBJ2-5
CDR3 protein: ASSSGLAGKETQY

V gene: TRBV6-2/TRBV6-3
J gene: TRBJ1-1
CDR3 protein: ASSYSELRTEAF

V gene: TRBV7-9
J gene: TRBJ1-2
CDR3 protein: ASTAGLIYGYT

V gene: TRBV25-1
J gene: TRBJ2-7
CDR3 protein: ASSYPSTGQGAGEQY

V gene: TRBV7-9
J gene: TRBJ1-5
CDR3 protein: ASSSGQGIVQPQH

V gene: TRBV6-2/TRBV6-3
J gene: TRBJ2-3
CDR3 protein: ASSYRRRLAGATDTQY

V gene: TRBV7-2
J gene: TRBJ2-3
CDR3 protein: ASSWSGADTQY

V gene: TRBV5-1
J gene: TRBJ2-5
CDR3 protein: ASSLRVRETQY

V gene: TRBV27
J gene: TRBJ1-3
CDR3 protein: ASRSLGTGSGNTIY

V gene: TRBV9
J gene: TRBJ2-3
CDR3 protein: ASSVRGLAGGPWTDTQY

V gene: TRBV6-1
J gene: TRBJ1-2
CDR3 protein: ASSELDRGSGGYT

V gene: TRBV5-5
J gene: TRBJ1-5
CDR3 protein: ASSLSSGVGNQPQH

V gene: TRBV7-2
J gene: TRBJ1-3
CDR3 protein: ASSLVTWGGSGNTIY

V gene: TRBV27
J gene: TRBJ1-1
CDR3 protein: ASSLGGATEAF

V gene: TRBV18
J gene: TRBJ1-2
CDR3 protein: ASSPQAGGAIVGYT

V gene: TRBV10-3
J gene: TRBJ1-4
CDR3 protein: AINTGPNEKLF

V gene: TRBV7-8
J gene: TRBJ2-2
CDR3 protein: ASSFGTGETGELF

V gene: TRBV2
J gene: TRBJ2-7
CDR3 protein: ASSSYSYEQY

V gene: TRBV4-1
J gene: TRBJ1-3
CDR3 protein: ASSQWTGAVGNTIY

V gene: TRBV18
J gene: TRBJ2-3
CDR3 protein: ASSSEAGRTDTQY

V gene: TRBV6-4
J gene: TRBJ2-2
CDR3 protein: ASSEKGGTGELF

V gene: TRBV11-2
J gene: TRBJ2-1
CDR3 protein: ASSLFGGAYNEQF

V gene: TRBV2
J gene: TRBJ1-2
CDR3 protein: ASSEAIDYT

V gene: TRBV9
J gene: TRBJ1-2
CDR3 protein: ASSVAENYGYT

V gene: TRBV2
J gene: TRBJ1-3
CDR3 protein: ASSERDTNSGNTIY

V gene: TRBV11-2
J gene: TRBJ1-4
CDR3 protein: ASSPSMSEKLF

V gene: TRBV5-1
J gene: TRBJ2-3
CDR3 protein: ASSPGLETDTQY

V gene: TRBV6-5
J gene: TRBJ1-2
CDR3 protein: ASSYILTGANYGYT

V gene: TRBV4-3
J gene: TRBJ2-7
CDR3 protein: ASSQGRGDRGYEQY

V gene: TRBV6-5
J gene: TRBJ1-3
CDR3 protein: ASSYSGTDGNTIY

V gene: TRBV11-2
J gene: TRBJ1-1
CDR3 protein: ASSLEANTEAF